These 4 T cell receptor beta chains were sequenced from one sample in a study of cytomegalovirus exposure and HLA in healthy donors. Data came from immunoSEQ multiplex PCR; TCRdb stores just in-frame clones and leaves some out. The repertoire holds about 130,000 clones, with 75% to 90% as singletons. What was sequenced was PBMCs. All receptors derive from a woman aged 30 to 39 in good health and CMV-seropositive.

The chain employs TRBV9 and TRBJ2-1, with 8 bases aligning to TRBD2. The CDR3 contains 16 residues. V lost 1 base, J lost 7 bases, and 10 bases stayed unmatched. Germline V gives CDR1 SGDLS, CDR2 YYNGEE. This chain's CDR3 is CASSVTVAGMGNEQFF. Here the CDR3 DNA reads TGTGCCAGCAGCGTAACCGTAGCGGGGATGGGGAATGAGCAGTTCTTC.

V gene TRBV5-6 combines with J gene TRBJ1-4; D is uncertain. Per the germline V gene, CDR1 is SGHDT and CDR2 is YYEEEE. This CDR3 region has 13 residues. Trimming stripped 2 bases from V and 5 bases from J, with 7 bases between. CDR3 amino acids: CASSFRRNEKLFF. The CDR3 DNA is TGTGCCAGCAGCTTCCGGCGGAATGAAAAACTGTTTTTT.

This chain connects TRBV7-9 to TRBJ2-7; no definite D call. The ends were cut back, 5 bases at V and 5 bases at J, with 13 bases in the middle. CDR3 length: 13 amino acids. Germline V gene data show CDR1 as SEHNR and CDR2 as FQNEAQ (reference sequence). The CDR3 nucleotides read TGTGCCAGCAGCGTTAGAGAGCGAGACGAGCAGTACTTC. Translated: CASSVRERDEQYF. The full variable domain, with the rest looked up from reference TRBV7-9 and TRBJ2-7, is DTGVSQNPRHKITKRGQNVTFRCDPISEHNRLYWYRQTLGQGPEFLTYFQNEAQLEKSRLLSDRFSAERPKGSFSTLEIQRTEQGDSAMYLCASSVRERDEQYFGPGTRLTVT.

The gene calls are TRBV11-2 and TRBJ2-5; no definite D call. The germline CDR1 and CDR2 sequences are SGHAT and FQNNGV. CDR3 size: 16 residues. V lost 3 bases, J lost 0 bases, and 14 bases lay in between. The chain's CDR3 is CASSLATGAYQETQYF. DNA for the CDR3: TGTGCCAGCAGCTTGGCAACCGGAGCGTACCAAGAGACCCAGTACTTC.